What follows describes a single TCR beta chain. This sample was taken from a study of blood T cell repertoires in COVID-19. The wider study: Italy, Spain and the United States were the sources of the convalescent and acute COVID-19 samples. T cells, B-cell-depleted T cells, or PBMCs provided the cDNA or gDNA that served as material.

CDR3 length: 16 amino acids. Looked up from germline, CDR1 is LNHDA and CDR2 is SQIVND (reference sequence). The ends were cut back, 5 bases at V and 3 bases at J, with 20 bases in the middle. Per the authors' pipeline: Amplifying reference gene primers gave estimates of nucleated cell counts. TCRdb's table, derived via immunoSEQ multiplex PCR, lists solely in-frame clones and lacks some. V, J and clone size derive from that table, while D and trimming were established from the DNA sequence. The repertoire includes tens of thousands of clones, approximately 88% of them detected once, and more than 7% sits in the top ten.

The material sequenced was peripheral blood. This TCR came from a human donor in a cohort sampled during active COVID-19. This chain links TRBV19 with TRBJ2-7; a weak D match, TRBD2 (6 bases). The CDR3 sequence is CASSAQKTSPDYEQYF. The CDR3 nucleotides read TGTGCCAGTAGTGCCCAAAAGACTAGTCCAGACTACGAGCAGTACTTC.